The TCR beta chain described here comes from a study of CD8 T cells in ankylosing spondylitis. This clonotype was seen repeatedly, ten times or more. Its cognate antigen is unknown. Study outcomes and limitations: Previous work reported some of these motif variants in the synovial fluid and blood of reactive arthritis. Reportedly, matched ankylosing spondylitis synovial fluid was significantly enriched for disease-linked clones. Several highly homologous variants made up a TCR beta motif that seemed to typify ankylosing spondylitis blood.

Making the TCR beta libraries involved quantitative 5'-RACE with molecular barcodes. TCRdb reanalysed the 5' RACE reads using MiXCR and keeps one entry per CDR3 protein. Seen here are fewer than 400,000 distinct CDR3 sequences, about a fifth observed once, and the top ten hold about 15%. Input material: blood, either unsorted or a sorted T cell fraction (not recorded which). This TCR was recovered from a male donor with ankylosing spondylitis.

The CDR3 region has the DNA TGCGCCAGCAGCTTGGACGGATCAAACTATGGCTACACCTTC. Encoded protein: CASSLDGSNYGYTF. V is TRBV5-1 and J is TRBJ1-2; D gene uncertain. The CDR3 spans 14 residues. Germline-derived CDR1 and CDR2 are SGHRS and YFSETQ. V gave up 0 bases and J gave up 2 bases, with 8 bases separating them.